The 18 T cell receptor beta chains given below trace back to one sample, sequenced in a study of cytomegalovirus exposure and HLA in healthy donors. It was with 60 Vbeta and 13 Jbeta primers that the PCR ran. Assay: immunoSEQ multiplex PCR; the TCRdb copy retains only in-frame clones and omits some. The table records about 150,000 clones, roughly a tenth of them present only once. The sample was PBMCs. These receptors were collected from a male donor in good health and CMV-seronegative.

This clone appeared a single time. The V gene is TRBV2, the J gene TRBJ2-5; no clear D gene. The J call could be wrong; TRBJ2-7 is a better fit for the DNA end. The CDR3 totals 13 residues. Germline values: CDR1 SNHLY, CDR2 FYNNEI. The CDR3 region has the DNA TGTGCCAGCAGGATTAGAAGCCTCTACGAGCAGTACTTC. As protein: CASRIRSLYEQYF.

This clone was observed a handful of times. The chain recombines TRBV6-6 with TRBJ2-2; 9 positions match TRBD2. Per the germline V gene, CDR1 is MNHNY and CDR2 is SVGAGI (reference sequence). With 2 bases clipped from V and 3 bases from J, the junction kept 4 bases outside the gene matches. The CDR3 spans 16 residues. The DNA for the CDR3 is TGTGCCAGCAGTTACATCGGACTAGCGCACACCGGGGAGCTGTTTTTT. Translating it yields CASSYIGLAHTGELFF.

This clone was seen more than once but under ten times. The gene calls are TRBV4-1 and TRBJ1-2; no firm D call. Between the trimmed V and J ends, which lost 4 bases and 0 bases, there was a span of 18 bases. The CDR3 sequence is 17 residues long. Germline-derived CDR1 and CDR2 are MGHRA and YSYEKL. In DNA, the CDR3 is TGCGCCAGCAGCCCCCGGGAGGTACGTCCCTCTAACTATGGCTACACCTTC. It encodes CASSPREVRPSNYGYTF.

This chain joins TRBV5-8 and TRBJ1-2; D gene unclear. Trimming took off 4 bases at V and 0 bases at J, with 7 bases between the two ends. This CDR3 comprises 13 residues. Germline V gene sequence: CDR1 SGHTS, CDR2 YDEGEE. CDR3 amino acids: CASSRSTNYGYTF. CDR3 coding DNA: TGTGCCAGCAGCCGGTCAACTAACTATGGCTACACCTTC.

This clone came up a few times. This sequence joins TRBV6-4 and TRBJ2-3; D might be TRBD1 (7 bases). There are 15 residues in the CDR3. Germline V gives CDR1 MRHNA, CDR2 SNTAGT. V shed 4 bases and J shed 6 bases, with 17 bases lying between them. CDR3 sequence: CASSASEQGGDTQYF. The CDR3 DNA follows: TGTGCCAGCAGTGCTTCGGAGCAGGGGGGTGATACGCAGTATTTT.

V is TRBV7-6 and J is TRBJ2-5; weak D call: TRBD2 (6 bases). V was trimmed by 2 bases and J by 4 bases, leaving 14 bases between them. This CDR3 spans 15 amino acids. Per the germline V gene, CDR1 is SGHVS and CDR2 is FNYEAQ. DNA for the CDR3: TGTGCCAGCAGCTTAATCGCGGGGCAAATAGAGACCCAGTACTTC. Its translation is CASSLIAGQIETQYF.

The chain employs TRBV7-9 and TRBJ2-1, with a possible D match to TRBD1 (6 bases). Trimming took off 8 bases at V and 0 bases at J, with 14 bases between the two ends. The CDR3 totals 15 residues. In germline, CDR1 is SEHNR, CDR2 FQNEAQ (reference sequence). The CDR3 protein is CASDGQGSSYNEQFF. CDR3 bases: TGTGCCAGCGATGGGCAGGGGAGCTCCTACAATGAGCAGTTCTTC.

The chain has TRBV6-5 and TRBJ1-1; the D gene is possibly TRBD1 (5 bases). Germline values: CDR1 MNHEY, CDR2 SVGAGI. Deletions cut 6 bases from V and 4 bases from J, with 18 bases between. The CDR3 spans 15 residues. The CDR3 loop reads CASSKSNDGGTEAFF. CDR3 DNA: TGTGCCAGCAGCAAATCCAACGACGGGGGCACTGAAGCTTTCTTT.

This clone was seen a few times. This chain connects TRBV7-9 to TRBJ2-7; D remains ambiguous. This CDR3 region has 11 residues. Trimming left V 5 bases short and J 3 bases short, with 5 bases between. Germline CDR1 SEHNR, CDR2 FQNEAQ (reference sequence). The CDR3 sequence is CASSRVYEQYF. Here the CDR3 DNA reads TGTGCCAGCAGCCGAGTCTACGAGCAGTACTTC.

The chain is built from TRBV4-1 and TRBJ2-5; TRBD1 aligns across 8 bases. CDR3 size: 17 residues. Trimming cost V 3 bases and J 1 base; bases outside gene matches: 10. The V gene's germline CDR1 is MGHRA and CDR2 YSYEKL. CDR3 coding DNA: TGCGCCAGCAGCCATCTCCCAGGGGGCGCTCTCCAAGAGACCCAGTACTTC. This translates into CASSHLPGGALQETQYF.

V is TRBV6-6 and J is TRBJ2-5; 9 nucleotides match TRBD1. The J segment lost 5 bases and the V segment lost 3 bases, leaving 7 bases of the junction unmatched. This CDR3 spans 15 amino acids. Germline CDR1 reads MNHNY; CDR2 reads SVGAGI (reference sequence). CDR3 protein: CASSYRGGTGETQYF. The CDR3 DNA reads TGTGCCAGCAGTTATAGAGGCGGGACAGGGGAGACCCAGTACTTC.

This chain joins TRBV7-9 and TRBJ2-1, with 7 bases that match TRBD2. Per germline, CDR1 SEHNR and CDR2 FQNEAQ (reference sequence). This CDR3 region has 15 residues. The junction had 11 bases not matched to a gene; V was cut back by 9 bases and J by 3 bases. DNA for the CDR3: TGTGCCAGTTCGAGGGCGGGGGACCTCTACAATGAGCAGTTCTTC. Protein: CASSRAGDLYNEQFF.

The chain is built from TRBV5-1 and TRBJ1-4; 7 positions match TRBD1. Germline loops: CDR1 SGHRS, CDR2 YFSETQ. Losses at the gene ends were 0 bases for V and 7 bases for J; bases not matched to a gene: 3. The CDR3 is 14 residues long. The CDR3: CASSLEGASEKLFF. CDR3 nucleotides: TGCGCCAGCAGCTTGGAGGGGGCTAGTGAAAAACTGTTTTTT.

The chain is built from TRBV2 and TRBJ2-1, with D maybe TRBD1 (6 bases). The CDR3 is 18 amino acids. With 7 bases removed from V and 8 bases from J, the gap between germline ends came to 30 bases. Germline values: CDR1 SNHLY, CDR2 FYNNEI. CDR3 sequence: CASTDHQPQGIRGDEQFF. CDR3 coding DNA: TGTGCCAGCACTGACCACCAACCACAGGGAATTCGGGGCGATGAGCAGTTCTTC.

V gene TRBV28 combines with J gene TRBJ2-2; D uncertain. Trimming shortened V by 6 bases and J by 0 bases, and 11 bases separated the two germline ends. Germline assignment: CDR1 MDHEN and CDR2 SYDVKM. This CDR3 spans 15 amino acids. CDR3 loop: CASRPTYTNTGELFF. The DNA of the CDR3 is TGTGCCAGCAGACCGACTTACACGAACACCGGGGAGCTGTTTTTT.

This clone was seen only a few times. This chain links TRBV5-1 with TRBJ1-1; perhaps TRBD1 as D (6 bases). The CDR3 loop spans 14 amino acids. V was shortened by 3 bases and J by 3 bases, with 12 bases between the two germline ends. The germline V gene has CDR1 SGHRS and CDR2 YFSETQ. In DNA, the CDR3 is TGCGCCAGCAGCTCTCAGGGGCGCGACACTGAAGCTTTCTTT. This codes for CASSSQGRDTEAFF.

The chain is built from TRBV7-2 and TRBJ2-3; a possible D gene is TRBD2 (6 bases). V lost 2 bases and J 0 bases, leaving 18 bases between the germline ends. This CDR3 has 18 residues. The germline V gene encodes CDR1 SGHTA and CDR2 FQGNSA. The CDR3 nucleotides are TGTGCCAGCAGCTTACGGCCGCTAGCGACGACTAGCACAGATACGCAGTATTTT. Encoded protein: CASSLRPLATTSTDTQYF.

The rearrangement joins TRBV4-3 to TRBJ2-1, with TRBD2 identical over 8 bases. Germline V gives CDR1 LGHNA, CDR2 YSLEER. The CDR3 runs 15 residues. J gave up 9 bases and V 1 base, and 8 bases lay outside the gene matches. CDR3 bases: TGCGCCAGCAGCCAAGCTCCGGGGGGGGTGGGTGAGCAGTTCTTC. This translates into CASSQAPGGVGEQFF.